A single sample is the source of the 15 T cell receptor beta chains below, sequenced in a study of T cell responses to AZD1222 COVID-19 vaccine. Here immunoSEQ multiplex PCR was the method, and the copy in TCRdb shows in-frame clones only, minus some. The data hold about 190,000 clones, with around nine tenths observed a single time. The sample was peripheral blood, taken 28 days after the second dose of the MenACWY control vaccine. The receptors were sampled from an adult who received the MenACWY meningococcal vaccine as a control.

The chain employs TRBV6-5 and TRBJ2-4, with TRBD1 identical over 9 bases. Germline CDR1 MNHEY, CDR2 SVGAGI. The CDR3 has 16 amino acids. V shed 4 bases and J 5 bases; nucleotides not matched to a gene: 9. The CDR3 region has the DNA TGTGCCAGCAGTTCCCCACAGGGGGCGGTTCAAAACATTCAGTACTTC. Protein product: CASSSPQGAVQNIQYF.

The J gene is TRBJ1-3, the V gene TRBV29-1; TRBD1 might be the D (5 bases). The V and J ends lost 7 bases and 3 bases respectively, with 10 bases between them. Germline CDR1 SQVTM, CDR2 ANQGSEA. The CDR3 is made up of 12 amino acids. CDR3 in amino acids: CSGGTVGNTIYF. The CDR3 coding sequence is TGCAGCGGAGGGACCGTTGGAAACACCATATATTTT.

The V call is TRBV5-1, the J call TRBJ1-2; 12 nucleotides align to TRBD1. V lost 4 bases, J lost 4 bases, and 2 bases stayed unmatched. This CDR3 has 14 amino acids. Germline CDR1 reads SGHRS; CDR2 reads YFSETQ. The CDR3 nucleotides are TGCGCCAGCAGCGGGACAGGGGGCTCCTATGGCTACACCTTC. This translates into CASSGTGGSYGYTF. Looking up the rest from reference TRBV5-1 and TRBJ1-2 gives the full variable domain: KAGVTQTPRYLIKTRGQQVTLSCSPISGHRSVSWYQQTPGQGLQFLFEYFSETQRNKGNFPGRFSGRQFSNSRSEMNVSTLELGDSALYLCASSGTGGSYGYTFGSGTRLTVV.

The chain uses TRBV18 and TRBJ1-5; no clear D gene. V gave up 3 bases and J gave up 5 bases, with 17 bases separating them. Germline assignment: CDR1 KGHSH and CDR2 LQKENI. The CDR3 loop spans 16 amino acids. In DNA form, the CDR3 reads TGTGCCAGCTCACCGATGGTTTCACCTGGGCATCAGCCCCAGCATTTT. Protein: CASSPMVSPGHQPQHF. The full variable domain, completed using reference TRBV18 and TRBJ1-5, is NAGVMQNPRHLVRRRGQEARLRCSPMKGHSHVYWYRQLPEEGLKFMVYLQKENIIDESGMPKERFSAEFPKEGPSILRIQQVVRGDSAAYFCASSPMVSPGHQPQHFGDGTRLSIL.

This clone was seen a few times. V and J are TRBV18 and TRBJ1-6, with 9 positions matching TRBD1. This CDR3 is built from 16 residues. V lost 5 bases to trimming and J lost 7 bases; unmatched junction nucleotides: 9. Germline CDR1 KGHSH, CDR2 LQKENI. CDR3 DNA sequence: TGTGCCAGCTCATCAACAGGGGGCGCAGGGAATTCACCCCTCCACTTT. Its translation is CASSSTGGAGNSPLHF. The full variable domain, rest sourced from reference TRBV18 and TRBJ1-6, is NAGVMQNPRHLVRRRGQEARLRCSPMKGHSHVYWYRQLPEEGLKFMVYLQKENIIDESGMPKERFSAEFPKEGPSILRIQQVVRGDSAAYFCASSSTGGAGNSPLHFGNGTRLTVT.

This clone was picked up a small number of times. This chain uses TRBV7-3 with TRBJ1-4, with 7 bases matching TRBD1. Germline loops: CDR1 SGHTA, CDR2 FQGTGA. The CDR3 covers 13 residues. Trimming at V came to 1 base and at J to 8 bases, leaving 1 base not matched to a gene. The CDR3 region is CASSLIRGEKLFF. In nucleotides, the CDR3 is TGTGCCAGCAGCTTAATCAGGGGGGAAAAACTGTTTTTT.

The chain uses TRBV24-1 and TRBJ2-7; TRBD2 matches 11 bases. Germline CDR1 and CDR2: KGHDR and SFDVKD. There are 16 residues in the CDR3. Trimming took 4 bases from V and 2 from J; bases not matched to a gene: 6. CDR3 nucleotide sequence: TGTGCCACCAGTGAGCCCGGGACTAGCGGTACCTACGAGCAGTACTTC. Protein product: CATSEPGTSGTYEQYF.

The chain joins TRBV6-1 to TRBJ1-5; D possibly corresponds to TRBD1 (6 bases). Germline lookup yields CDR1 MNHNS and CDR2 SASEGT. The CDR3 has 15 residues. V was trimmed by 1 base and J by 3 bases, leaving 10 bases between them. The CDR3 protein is CASSEVGGYNQPQHF. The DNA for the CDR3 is TGTGCCAGCAGTGAAGTGGGGGGCTACAATCAGCCCCAGCATTTT.

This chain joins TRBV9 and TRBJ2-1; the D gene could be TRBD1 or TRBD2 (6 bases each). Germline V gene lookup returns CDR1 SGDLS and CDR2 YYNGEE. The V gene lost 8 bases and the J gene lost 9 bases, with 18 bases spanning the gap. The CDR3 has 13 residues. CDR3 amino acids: CASTGTPGAEQFF. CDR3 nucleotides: TGTGCCAGTACCGGGACCCCGGGGGCTGAGCAGTTCTTC.

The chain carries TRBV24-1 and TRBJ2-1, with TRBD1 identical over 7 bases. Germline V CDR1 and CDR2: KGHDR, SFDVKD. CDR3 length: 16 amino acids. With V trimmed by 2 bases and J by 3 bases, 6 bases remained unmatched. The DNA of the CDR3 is TGTGCCACCAGTGATTCGGACAGGTCCCGCTACAATGAGCAGTTCTTC. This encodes CATSDSDRSRYNEQFF.

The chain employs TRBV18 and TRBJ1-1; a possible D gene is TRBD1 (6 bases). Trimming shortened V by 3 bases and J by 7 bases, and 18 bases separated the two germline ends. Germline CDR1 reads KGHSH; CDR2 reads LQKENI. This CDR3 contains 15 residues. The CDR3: CASSPLSGDTVEAFF. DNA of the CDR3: TGTGCCAGCTCACCCTTATCTGGGGACACTGTTGAAGCTTTCTTT.

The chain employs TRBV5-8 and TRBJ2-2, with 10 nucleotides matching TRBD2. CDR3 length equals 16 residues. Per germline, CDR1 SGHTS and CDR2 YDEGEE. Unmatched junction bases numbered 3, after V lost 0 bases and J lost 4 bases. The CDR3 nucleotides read TGTGCCAGCAGCTTGGCTAGCGGGAGTTTCACCGGGGAGCTGTTTTTT. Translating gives CASSLASGSFTGELFF.

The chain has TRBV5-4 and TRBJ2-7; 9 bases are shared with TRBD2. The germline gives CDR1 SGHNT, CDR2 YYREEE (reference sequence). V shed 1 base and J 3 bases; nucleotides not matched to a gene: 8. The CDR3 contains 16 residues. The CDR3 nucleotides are TGTGCCAGCAGCTTGCGGGCGGGAGGGATCGGCTACGAGCAGTACTTC. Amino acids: CASSLRAGGIGYEQYF. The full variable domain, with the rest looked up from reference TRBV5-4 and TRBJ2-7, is ETGVTQSPTHLIKTRGQQVTLRCSSQSGHNTVSWYQQALGQGPQFIFQYYREEENGRGNFPPRFSGLQFPNYSSELNVNALELDDSALYLCASSLRAGGIGYEQYFGPGTRLTVT.

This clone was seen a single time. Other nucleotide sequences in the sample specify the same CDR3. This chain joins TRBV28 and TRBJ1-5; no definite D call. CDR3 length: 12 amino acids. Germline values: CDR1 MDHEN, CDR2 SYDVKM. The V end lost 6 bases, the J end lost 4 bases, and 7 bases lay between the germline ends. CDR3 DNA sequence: TGTGCCAGCAGCCGCCCAAATCAGCCCCAGCATTTT. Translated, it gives CASSRPNQPQHF. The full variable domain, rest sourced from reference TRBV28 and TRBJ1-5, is DVKVTQSSRYLVKRTGEKVFLECVQDMDHENMFWYRQDPGLGLRLIYFSYDVKMKEKGDIPEGYSVSREKKERFSLILESASTNQTSMYLCASSRPNQPQHFGDGTRLSIL.

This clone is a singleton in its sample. The CDR3 protein is CASSSDTWGPFHQPQHF. In nucleotides, the CDR3 is TGTGCCAGCAGCTCGGACACGTGGGGGCCATTCCATCAGCCCCAGCATTTT. This chain connects TRBV7-9 to TRBJ1-5, with a tentative D call TRBD1 (6 bases). The CDR3 spans 17 residues. Per the germline V gene, CDR1 is SEHNR and CDR2 is FQNEAQ (reference sequence). Trimming removed 4 bases from V and 5 bases from J, with 21 bases in between.